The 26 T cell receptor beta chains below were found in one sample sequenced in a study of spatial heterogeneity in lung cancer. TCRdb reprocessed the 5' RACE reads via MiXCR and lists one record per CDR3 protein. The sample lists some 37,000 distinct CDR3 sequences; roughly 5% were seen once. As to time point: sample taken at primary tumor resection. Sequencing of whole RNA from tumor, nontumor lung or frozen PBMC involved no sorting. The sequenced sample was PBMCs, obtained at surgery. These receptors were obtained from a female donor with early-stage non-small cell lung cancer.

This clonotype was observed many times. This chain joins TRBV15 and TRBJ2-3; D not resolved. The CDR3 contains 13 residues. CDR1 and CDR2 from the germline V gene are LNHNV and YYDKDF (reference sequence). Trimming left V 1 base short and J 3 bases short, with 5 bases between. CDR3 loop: CATSRGGTDTQYF. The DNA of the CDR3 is TGTGCCACCAGCAGAGGGGGAACAGATACGCAGTATTTT. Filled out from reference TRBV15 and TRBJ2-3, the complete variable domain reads DAMVIQNPRYQVTQFGKPVTLSCSQTLNHNVMYWYQQKSSQAPKLLFHYYDKDFNNEADTPDNFQSRRPNTSFCFLDIRSPGLGDTAMYLCATSRGGTDTQYFGPGTRLTVL.

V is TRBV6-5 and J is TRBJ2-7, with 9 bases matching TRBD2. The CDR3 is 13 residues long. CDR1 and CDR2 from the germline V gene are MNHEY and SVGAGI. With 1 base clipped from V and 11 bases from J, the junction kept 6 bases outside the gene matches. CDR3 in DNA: TGTGCCAGCAGTTACTTTGGCGGGAGGGCGGAGTACTTC. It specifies CASSYFGGRAEYF.

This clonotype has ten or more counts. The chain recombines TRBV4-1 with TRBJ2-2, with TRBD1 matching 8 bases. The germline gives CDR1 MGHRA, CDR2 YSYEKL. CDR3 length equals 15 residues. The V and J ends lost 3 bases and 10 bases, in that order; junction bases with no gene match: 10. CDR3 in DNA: TGCGCCAGCAGCCACAGTCAGGGGGCGGTCAAGGAGCTGTTTTTT. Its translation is CASSHSQGAVKELFF.

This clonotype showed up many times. CDR3 residues: CASSVAGRGETQYF. The CDR3 nucleotides read TGTGCCAGCAGCGTAGCGGGGCGCGGAGAGACCCAGTACTTC. This rearrangement joins TRBV9 to TRBJ2-5; either TRBD1 or TRBD2 may supply D (5 bases each). This CDR3 is 14 amino acids long. V was shortened by 0 bases and J by 4 bases, with 10 bases between the two germline ends. From germline, CDR1 is SGDLS and CDR2 YYNGEE. The whole variable domain, remainder taken from reference TRBV9 and TRBJ2-5, is DSGVTQTPKHLITATGQRVTLRCSPRSGDLSVYWYQQSLDQGLQFLIQYYNGEERAKGNILERFSAQQFPDLHSELNLSSLELGDSALYFCASSVAGRGETQYFGPGTRLLVL.

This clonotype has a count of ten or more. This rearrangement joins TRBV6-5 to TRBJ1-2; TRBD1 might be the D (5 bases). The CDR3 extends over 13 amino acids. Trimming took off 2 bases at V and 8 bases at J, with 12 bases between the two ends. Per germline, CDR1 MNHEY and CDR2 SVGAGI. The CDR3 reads CASSYGGDLGYTF. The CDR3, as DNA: TGTGCCAGCAGTTACGGAGGGGACTTGGGCTACACCTTC.

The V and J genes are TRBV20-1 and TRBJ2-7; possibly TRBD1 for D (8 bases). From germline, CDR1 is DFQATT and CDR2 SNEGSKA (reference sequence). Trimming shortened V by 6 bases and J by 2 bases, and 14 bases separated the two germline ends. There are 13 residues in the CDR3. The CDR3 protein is CSAPGGQAYEQYF. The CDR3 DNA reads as TGCAGTGCCCCGGGGGGACAGGCCTACGAGCAGTACTTC.

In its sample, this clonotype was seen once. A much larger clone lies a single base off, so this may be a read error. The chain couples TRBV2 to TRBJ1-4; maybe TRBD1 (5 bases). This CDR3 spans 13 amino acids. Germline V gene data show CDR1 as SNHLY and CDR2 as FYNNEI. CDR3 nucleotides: TGTTCCAGTCGGGACGGAATTAATGAAAAACTGTTTTTT. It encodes CSSRDGINEKLFF.

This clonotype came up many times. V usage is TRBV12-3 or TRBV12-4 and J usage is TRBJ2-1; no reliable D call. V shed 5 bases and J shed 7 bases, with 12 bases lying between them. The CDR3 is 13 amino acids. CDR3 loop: CASSPNGMNEQFF. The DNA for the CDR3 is TGTGCCAGCAGTCCCAATGGCATGAATGAGCAGTTCTTC.

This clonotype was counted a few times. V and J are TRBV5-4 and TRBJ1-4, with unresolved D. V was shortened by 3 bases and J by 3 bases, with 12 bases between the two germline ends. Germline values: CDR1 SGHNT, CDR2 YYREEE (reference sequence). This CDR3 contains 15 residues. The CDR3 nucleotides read TGTGCCAGCAGCTCCTCCGGGGAGCCTAATGAAAAACTGTTTTTT. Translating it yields CASSSSGEPNEKLFF.

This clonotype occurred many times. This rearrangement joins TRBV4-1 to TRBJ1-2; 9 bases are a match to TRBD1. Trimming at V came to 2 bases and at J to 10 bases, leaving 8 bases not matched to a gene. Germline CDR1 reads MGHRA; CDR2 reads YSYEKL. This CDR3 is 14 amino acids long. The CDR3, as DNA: TGCGCCAGCAGCCAAACTCCGGGACAGGGCATCTACACCTTC. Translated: CASSQTPGQGIYTF.

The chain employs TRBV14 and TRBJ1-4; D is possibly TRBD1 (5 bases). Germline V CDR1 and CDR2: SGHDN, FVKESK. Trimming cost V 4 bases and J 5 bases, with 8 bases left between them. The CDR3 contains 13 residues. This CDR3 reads CASSRDLNEKLFF. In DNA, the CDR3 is TGTGCCAGCAGCCGGGACTTGAATGAAAAACTGTTTTTT.

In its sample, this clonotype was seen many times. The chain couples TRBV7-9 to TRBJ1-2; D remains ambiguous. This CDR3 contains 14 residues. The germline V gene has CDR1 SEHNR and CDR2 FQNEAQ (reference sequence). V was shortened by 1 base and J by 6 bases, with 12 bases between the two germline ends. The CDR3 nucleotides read TGTGCCAGCAGCTTAGGTACCGTCTCTGATGGCTACACCTTC. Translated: CASSLGTVSDGYTF.

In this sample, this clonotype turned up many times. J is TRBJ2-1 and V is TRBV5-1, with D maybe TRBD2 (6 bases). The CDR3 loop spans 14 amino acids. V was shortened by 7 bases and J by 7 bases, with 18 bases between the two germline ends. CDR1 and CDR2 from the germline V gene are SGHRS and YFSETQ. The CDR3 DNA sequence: TGCGCCAGCTCCACCCCAGCTGCGGGGAATGAGCAGTTCTTC. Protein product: CASSTPAAGNEQFF. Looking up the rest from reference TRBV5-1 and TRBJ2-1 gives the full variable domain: KAGVTQTPRYLIKTRGQQVTLSCSPISGHRSVSWYQQTPGQGLQFLFEYFSETQRNKGNFPGRFSGRQFSNSRSEMNVSTLELGDSALYLCASSTPAAGNEQFFGPGTRLTVL.

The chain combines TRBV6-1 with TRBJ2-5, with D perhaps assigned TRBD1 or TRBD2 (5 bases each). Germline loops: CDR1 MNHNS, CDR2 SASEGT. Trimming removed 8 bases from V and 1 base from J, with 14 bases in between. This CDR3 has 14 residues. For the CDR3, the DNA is TGTGCCAGCTCGAATATGAGGGGCCAAGAGACCCAGTACTTC. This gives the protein CASSNMRGQETQYF.

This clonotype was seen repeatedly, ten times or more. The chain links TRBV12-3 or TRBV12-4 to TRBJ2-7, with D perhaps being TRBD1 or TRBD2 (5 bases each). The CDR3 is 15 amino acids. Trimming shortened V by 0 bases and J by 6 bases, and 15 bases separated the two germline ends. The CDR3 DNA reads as TGTGCCAGCAGTTTAGCCTCGGGGCCCAGGCTCGAGCAGTACTTC. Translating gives CASSLASGPRLEQYF.

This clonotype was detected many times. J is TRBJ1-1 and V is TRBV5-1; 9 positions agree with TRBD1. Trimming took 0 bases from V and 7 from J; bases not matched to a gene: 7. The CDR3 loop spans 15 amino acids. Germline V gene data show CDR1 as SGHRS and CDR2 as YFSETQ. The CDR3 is CASSLVGTGGLEAFF. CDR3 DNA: TGCGCCAGCAGCTTGGTAGGTACAGGGGGCCTTGAAGCTTTCTTT.

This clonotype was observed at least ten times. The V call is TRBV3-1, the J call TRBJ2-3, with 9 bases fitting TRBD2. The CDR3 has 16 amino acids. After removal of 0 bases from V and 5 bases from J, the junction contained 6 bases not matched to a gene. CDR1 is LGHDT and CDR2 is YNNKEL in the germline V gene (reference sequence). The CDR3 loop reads CASSQDLGLAQDTQYF. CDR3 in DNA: TGTGCCAGCAGCCAAGATTTGGGACTAGCCCAAGATACGCAGTATTTT.

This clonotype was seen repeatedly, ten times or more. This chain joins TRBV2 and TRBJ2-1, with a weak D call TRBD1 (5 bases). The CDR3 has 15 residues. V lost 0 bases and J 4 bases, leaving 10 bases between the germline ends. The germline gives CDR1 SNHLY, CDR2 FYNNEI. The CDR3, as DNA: TGTGCCAGCAGTGAAGCGTGGGGCTCGTACAATGAGCAGTTCTTC. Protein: CASSEAWGSYNEQFF.

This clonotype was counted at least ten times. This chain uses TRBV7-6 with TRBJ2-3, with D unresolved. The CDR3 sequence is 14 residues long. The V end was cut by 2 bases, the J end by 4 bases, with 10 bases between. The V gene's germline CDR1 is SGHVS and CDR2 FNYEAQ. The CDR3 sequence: CASSLMASSDTQYF. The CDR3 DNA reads TGTGCCAGCAGCTTAATGGCTAGTTCAGATACGCAGTATTTT.

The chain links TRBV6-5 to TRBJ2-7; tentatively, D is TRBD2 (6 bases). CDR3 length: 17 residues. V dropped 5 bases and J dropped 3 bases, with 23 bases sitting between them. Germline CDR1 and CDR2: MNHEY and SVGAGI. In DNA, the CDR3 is TGTGCCAGCAGTCGGGTGGATCCCGGGAGTGGGGTCTACGAGCAGTACTTC. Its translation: CASSRVDPGSGVYEQYF.

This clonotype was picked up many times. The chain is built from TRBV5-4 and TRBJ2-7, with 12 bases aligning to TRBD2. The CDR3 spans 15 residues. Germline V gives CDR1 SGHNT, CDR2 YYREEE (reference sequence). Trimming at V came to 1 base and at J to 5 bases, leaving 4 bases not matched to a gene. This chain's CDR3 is CASSLRTSGTDEQYF. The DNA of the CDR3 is TGTGCCAGCAGCTTGAGGACTAGCGGGACCGACGAGCAGTACTTC.

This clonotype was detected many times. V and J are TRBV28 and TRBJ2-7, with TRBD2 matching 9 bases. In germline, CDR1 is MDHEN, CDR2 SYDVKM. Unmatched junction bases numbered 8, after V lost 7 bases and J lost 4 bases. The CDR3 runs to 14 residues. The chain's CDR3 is CASTPSGNGYEQYF. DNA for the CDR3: TGTGCCAGCACGCCTAGCGGGAACGGGTACGAGCAGTACTTC.

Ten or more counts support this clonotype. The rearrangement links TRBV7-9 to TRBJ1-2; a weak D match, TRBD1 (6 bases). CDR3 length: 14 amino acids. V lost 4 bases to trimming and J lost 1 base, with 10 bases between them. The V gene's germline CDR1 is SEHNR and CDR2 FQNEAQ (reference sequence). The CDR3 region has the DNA TGTGCCAGCAGCTGGGACAACCATAACTATGGCTACACCTTC. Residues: CASSWDNHNYGYTF.

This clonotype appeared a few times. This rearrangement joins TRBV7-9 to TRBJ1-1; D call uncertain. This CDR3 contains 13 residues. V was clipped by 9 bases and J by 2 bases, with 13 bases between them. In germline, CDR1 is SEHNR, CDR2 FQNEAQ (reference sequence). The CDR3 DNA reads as TGTGCCAGTTCTTACAACCCCAACACTGAAGCTTTCTTT. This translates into CASSYNPNTEAFF.

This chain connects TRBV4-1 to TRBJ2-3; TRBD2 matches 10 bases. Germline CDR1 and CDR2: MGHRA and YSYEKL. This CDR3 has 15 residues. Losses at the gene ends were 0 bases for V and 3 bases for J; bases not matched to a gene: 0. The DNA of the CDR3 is TGCGCCAGCAGCCAAGAACTAGCGGGGACAGATACGCAGTATTTT. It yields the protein CASSQELAGTDTQYF.

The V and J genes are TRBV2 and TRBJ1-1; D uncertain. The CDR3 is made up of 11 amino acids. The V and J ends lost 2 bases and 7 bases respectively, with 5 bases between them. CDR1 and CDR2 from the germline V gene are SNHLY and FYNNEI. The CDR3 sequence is CASSEIIEAFF. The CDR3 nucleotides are TGTGCCAGCAGTGAAATCATTGAAGCTTTCTTT.